Given below is one T cell receptor (beta chain) in context. Germline-derived CDR1 and CDR2 are SEHNR and FQNEAQ (reference sequence). V lost 6 bases, J lost 6 bases, and 17 bases lay in between. The CDR3 sequence is 14 residues long. The data belong to a study of blood T cell repertoires in COVID-19. TCRdb's table, derived via immunoSEQ multiplex PCR, lists solely in-frame clones and lacks some. The sample lists about 480,000 clones; 70% to 90% were seen once. Participant ages covered about 18 to 95 years across about 25 US areas. The TCR comes from a woman aged 35 to 49 who had recovered from COVID-19. V and J are TRBV7-9 and TRBJ1-1; D is possibly TRBD1 (6 bases). Sequenced material: PBMCs or T cells enriched from blood (not recorded which). CDR3 in DNA: TGTGCCAGCAGTCCTACTACAGGGTTCGCTGAAGCTTTCTTT. This codes for CASSPTTGFAEAFF.